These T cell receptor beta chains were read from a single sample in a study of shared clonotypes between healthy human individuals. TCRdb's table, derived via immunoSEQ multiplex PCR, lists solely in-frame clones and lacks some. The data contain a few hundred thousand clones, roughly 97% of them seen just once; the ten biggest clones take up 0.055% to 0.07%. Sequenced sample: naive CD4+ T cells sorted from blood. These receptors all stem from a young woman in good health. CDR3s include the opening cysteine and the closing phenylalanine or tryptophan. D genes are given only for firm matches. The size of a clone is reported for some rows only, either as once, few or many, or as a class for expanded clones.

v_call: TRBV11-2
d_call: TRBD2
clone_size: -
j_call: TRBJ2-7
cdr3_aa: CASSFGGGKNEQYF
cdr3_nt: TGTGCCAGCAGCTTCGGCGGGGGTAAAAACGAGCAGTACTTC

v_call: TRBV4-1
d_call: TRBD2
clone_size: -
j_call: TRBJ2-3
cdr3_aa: CASSKTSGRPTDTQYF
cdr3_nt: TGCGCCAGCAGCAAGACTAGCGGGAGACCCACAGATACGCAGTATTTT

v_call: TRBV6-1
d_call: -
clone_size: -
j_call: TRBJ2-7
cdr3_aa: CASSAWAEYEQYF
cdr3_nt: TGTGCCAGCAGTGCTTGGGCAGAATACGAGCAGTACTTC

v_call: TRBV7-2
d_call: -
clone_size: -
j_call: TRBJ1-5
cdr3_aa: CASRGGGNQPQHF
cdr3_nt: TGTGCCAGCAGGGGCGGGGGAAATCAGCCCCAGCATTTT

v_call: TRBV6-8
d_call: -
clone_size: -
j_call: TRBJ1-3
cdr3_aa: CASSYRASGNTIYF
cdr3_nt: TGTGCCAGCAGTTACAGGGCCTCTGGAAACACCATATATTTT

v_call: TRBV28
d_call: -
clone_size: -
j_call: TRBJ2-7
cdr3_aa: CARHRGSGNTYEQYF
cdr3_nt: TGTGCCAGGCACAGGGGTAGCGGGAACACCTACGAGCAGTACTTC

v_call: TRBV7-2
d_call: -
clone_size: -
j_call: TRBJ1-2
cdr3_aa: CASSFSPGGYGYTF
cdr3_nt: TGTGCCAGCAGCTTTAGTCCGGGGGGTTATGGCTACACCTTC

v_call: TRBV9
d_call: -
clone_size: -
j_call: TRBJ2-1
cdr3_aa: CASSPHTPGTVVGHEQFF
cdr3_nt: TGTGCCAGCAGCCCCCACACCCCCGGGACGGTGGTAGGTCATGAGCAGTTCTTC

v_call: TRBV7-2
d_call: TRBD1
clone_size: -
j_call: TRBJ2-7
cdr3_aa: CASSPGTGTYEQYF
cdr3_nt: TGTGCCAGCAGCCCCGGGACAGGAACCTACGAGCAGTACTTC

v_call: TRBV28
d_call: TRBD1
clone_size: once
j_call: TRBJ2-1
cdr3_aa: CASSPGQGGAEQFF
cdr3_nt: TGTGCCAGCAGTCCGGGACAGGGAGGGGCTGAGCAGTTCTTC